This T cell receptor beta chain was recovered during a study of identical twins. This clonotype was detected a few times. TCRdb analysed the 5' RACE reads with MiXCR anew, one entry per CDR3 protein. This table has approximately 190,000 distinct CDR3 sequences, 15% to 20% appearing once. The length of the CDR3 is 13 residues. V was trimmed by 10 bases and J by 5 bases, leaving 17 bases between them. Germline V gene lookup returns CDR1 SNHLY and CDR2 FYNNEI. The sample was also reused in another study, on T cells expressing NK-cell markers. That study reports: One of the eight sequenced donors was seronegative, whereas the other seven were HCMV-seropositive. Certain NKG2C+ T cell clones were expanded, and their HCMV specificity remained unclear.

The rearrangement joins TRBV2 to TRBJ2-5; D is possibly TRBD1 (6 bases). Sequences were obtained from CD8+ T cells sorted from blood. This TCR was recovered from a woman aged 18-29 years in good health. The CDR3 bases are TGTGCCACGACTGGGTCCGGACAGGAGACCCAGTACTTC. Translation: CATTGSGQETQYF. The variable domain in full, completed from reference TRBV2 and TRBJ2-5, reads EPEVTQTPSHQVTQMGQEVILRCVPISNHLYFYWYRQILGQKVEFLVSFYNNEISEKSEIFDDQFSVERPDGSNFTLKIRSTKLEDSAMYFCATTGSGQETQYFGPGTRLLVL.